The 22 T cell receptor beta chains in this list originate from one sample, sequenced in a study of early T cells in non-severe SARS-CoV-2 infection. One entry per CDR3 protein results from TCRdb running MiXCR on the 5' RACE reads. The sample yields 100,000 to 120,000 distinct CDR3 sequences, around 13% seen once. The sequenced sample was whole blood, obtained at baseline. These receptors were taken from an adult who was a healthcare worker with PCR-confirmed SARS-CoV-2 infection or an uninfected control (not recorded which).

This clonotype came up many times. V and J are TRBV6-5 and TRBJ1-5; D is unresolved. CDR3 length equals 12 residues. Between the trimmed V and J ends, which lost 8 bases and 7 bases, there was a span of 12 bases. Germline loops: CDR1 MNHEY, CDR2 SVGAGI. CDR3 DNA sequence: TGTGCCAGCGGGCAATATTCCCAGCCCCAGCATTTT. Protein product: CASGQYSQPQHF.

The chain combines TRBV5-6 with TRBJ1-3; the D gene is possibly TRBD1 (6 bases). Germline lookup yields CDR1 SGHDT and CDR2 YYEEEE. The CDR3 extends over 14 amino acids. Trimming took off 5 bases at V and 4 bases at J, with 13 bases between the two ends. The CDR3 reads CASSPRTEGNTIYF. In DNA, the CDR3 is TGTGCCAGCAGTCCTCGGACAGAAGGAAACACCATATATTTT.

This clonotype was seen a few times. The CDR3 region is CASSLTPSKRGAKSTDTQYF. DNA for the CDR3: TGCGCCAGCAGTCTTACCCCCTCAAAACGGGGGGCGAAGAGCACAGATACGCAGTATTTT. The J gene is TRBJ2-3, the V gene TRBV23-1, with D perhaps TRBD2 (7 bases). TRBV23-1 is known as an ORF, though its function is uncertain. This CDR3 comprises 20 residues. V lost 4 bases and J 0 bases, leaving 26 bases between the germline ends.

The chain has TRBV5-1 and TRBJ1-3; no firm D call. The CDR3 is 14 residues long. Trimming removed 1 base from V and 3 bases from J, with 8 bases in between. Germline values: CDR1 SGHRS, CDR2 YFSETQ. CDR3 DNA sequence: TGCGCCAGCAGCTTGTCCCTGCATGGAAACACCATATATTTT. Its translation: CASSLSLHGNTIYF.

This clonotype was picked up many times. The chain recombines TRBV19 with TRBJ2-3, with D uncertain. The CDR3 contains 11 residues. From germline, CDR1 is LNHDA and CDR2 SQIVND (reference sequence). V lost 5 bases, J lost 2 bases, and 2 bases lay in between. This CDR3 reads CASSATDTQYF. CDR3 nucleotides: TGTGCCAGTAGTGCCACAGATACGCAGTATTTT.

CDR3 residues: CASSEGLAFYEQYF. The CDR3, as DNA: TGTGCCAGCAGTGAGGGACTAGCGTTCTACGAGCAGTACTTC. The chain has TRBV6-1 and TRBJ2-7, with TRBD2 identical over 10 bases. With V trimmed by 3 bases and J by 3 bases, 2 bases remained unmatched. The germline CDR1 and CDR2 sequences are MNHNS and SASEGT. This CDR3 has 14 residues.

This clonotype was seen a few times. The J gene is TRBJ2-5, the V gene TRBV2; D ambiguous. Trimming left V 7 bases short and J 2 bases short, with 5 bases between. The CDR3 is 11 residues long. Germline V gene data show CDR1 as SNHLY and CDR2 as FYNNEI. CDR3 amino acids: CASKVQETQYF. The CDR3 coding sequence is TGTGCCAGCAAGGTTCAAGAGACCCAGTACTTC.

This clonotype has a handful of counts. This chain uses TRBV14 with TRBJ1-6; no firm D call. Germline CDR1 reads SGHDN; CDR2 reads FVKESK. Trimming took 3 bases from V and 9 from J, leaving 15 bases between them. CDR3 length: 15 residues. This chain's CDR3 is CASSQVWGLSSPLHF. Written as DNA, the CDR3 is TGTGCCAGCAGCCAGGTTTGGGGTTTGAGTTCACCCCTCCACTTT.

The chain has TRBV29-1 and TRBJ1-2; TRBD1 agrees at 7 bases. CDR1 SQVTM and CDR2 ANQGSEA come from the germline V gene. Trimming cost V 7 bases and J 8 bases; bases outside gene matches: 7. The CDR3 length is 11 residues. This CDR3 is CSAQGERGYTF. CDR3 nucleotide sequence: TGCAGCGCGCAGGGGGAAAGAGGCTACACCTTC.

This clonotype was seen at least ten times. V and J are TRBV5-1 and TRBJ1-6, with 10 bases identical to TRBD1. This CDR3 contains 16 residues. From germline, CDR1 is SGHRS and CDR2 YFSETQ. V was pared by 0 bases and J by 8 bases, with 5 bases of the junction left unmatched. This CDR3 reads CASSLGQGALYSPLHF. CDR3 nucleotide sequence: TGCGCCAGCAGCTTGGGACAGGGGGCCCTCTATTCACCCCTCCACTTT. The whole variable domain, filled in from reference TRBV5-1 and TRBJ1-6, reads KAGVTQTPRYLIKTRGQQVTLSCSPISGHRSVSWYQQTPGQGLQFLFEYFSETQRNKGNFPGRFSGRQFSNSRSEMNVSTLELGDSALYLCASSLGQGALYSPLHFGNGTRLTVT.

This clonotype was found a few times. This chain connects TRBV29-1 to TRBJ1-1; 9 nucleotides match TRBD1. Germline CDR1 is SQVTM and CDR2 is ANQGSEA. V was clipped by 5 bases and J by 9 bases; unmatched bases: 13. There are 14 residues in the CDR3. CDR3 region: CSVRIAGTGTQAFF. Written as DNA, the CDR3 is TGCAGCGTTCGAATCGCCGGGACAGGGACCCAAGCTTTCTTT.

This clonotype was found many times. The rearrangement links TRBV2 to TRBJ2-7; TRBD2 aligns across 7 bases. Germline CDR1 is SNHLY and CDR2 is FYNNEI. The CDR3 totals 14 residues. Trimming cost V 5 bases and J 5 bases; bases outside gene matches: 9. CDR3 sequence: CASSPVRLAHEQYF. The CDR3 region has the DNA TGTGCCAGCAGTCCAGTTAGACTAGCCCACGAGCAGTACTTC.

This clonotype was found a few times. V usage is TRBV18 and J usage is TRBJ2-1; D tentatively reads TRBD1 or TRBD2 (6 bases each). The CDR3 has 14 residues. Trimming pared 1 base from V and 10 bases from J, leaving 14 bases between. Germline CDR1 KGHSH, CDR2 LQKENI. CDR3: CASSPQTGTAEQFF. CDR3 in DNA: TGTGCCAGCTCACCACAAACAGGGACTGCCGAGCAGTTCTTC.

The sample holds many counts of this clonotype. The chain carries TRBV4-1 and TRBJ1-6; 8 bases align to TRBD1. There are 15 residues in the CDR3. Germline V gene sequence: CDR1 MGHRA, CDR2 YSYEKL. The V segment lost 2 bases and the J segment 10 bases; nucleotides outside the gene matches: 7. CDR3 protein: CASSQPGQGLSPLHF. DNA for the CDR3: TGCGCCAGCAGCCAACCCGGACAGGGCCTCTCACCCCTCCACTTT.

This clonotype was detected only a few times. The genes are TRBV29-1 and TRBJ1-2, with 10 bases matching TRBD1. V shed 6 bases and J 5 bases; nucleotides not matched to a gene: 6. The CDR3 has 13 residues. Germline lookup yields CDR1 SQVTM and CDR2 ANQGSEA. DNA of the CDR3: TGCAGCGTGGGACAGGGGAGTAGGTATGGCTACACCTTC. Residues: CSVGQGSRYGYTF.

The J gene is TRBJ2-7, the V gene TRBV15; D uncertain. The CDR3 is 14 residues long. CDR1 and CDR2 from the germline V gene are LNHNV and YYDKDF (reference sequence). V was clipped by 0 bases and J by 3 bases, with 9 bases between them. The CDR3 bases are TGTGCCACCAGCAGAGATCTGGAGCACTACGAGCAGTACTTC. Its protein product is CATSRDLEHYEQYF.

This clonotype has a count of ten or more. The rearrangement joins TRBV30 to TRBJ1-2; 8 nucleotides align to TRBD1. Germline trimming cut 1 base from V and 1 base from J; bases unmatched to any gene: 5. CDR1 and CDR2 from the germline V gene are GTSNPN and SVGIG (reference sequence). CDR3 length: 15 amino acids. CDR3 coding DNA: TGTGCCTGGAGTGGTTGGGACAGGAGTAACTATGGCTACACCTTC. It yields the protein CAWSGWDRSNYGYTF.

This clonotype was counted only a few times. This chain links TRBV7-8 with TRBJ2-2, with D perhaps matching TRBD2 (6 bases). CDR1 is SGHVS, CDR2 FQNEAQ, per germline. This CDR3 has 16 amino acids. Trimming shortened V by 1 base and J by 0 bases, and 9 bases separated the two germline ends. CDR3 bases: TGTGCCAGCAGCTTAGGTGGCGGGACGAACACCGGGGAGCTGTTTTTT. Translation: CASSLGGGTNTGELFF.

The chain links TRBV27 to TRBJ1-2; perhaps TRBD1 as D (5 bases). V lost 3 bases and J lost 4, with 15 bases in between. The germline gives CDR1 MNHEY, CDR2 SMNVEV (reference sequence). The CDR3 is 15 residues long. CDR3 nucleotides: TGTGCCAGCAGTTTCGACGACAGTCTCGCCTATGGCTACACCTTC. Its protein product is CASSFDDSLAYGYTF.

Comments on this clonotype: This may be a read error, as it is one base from a much larger clone. This chain connects TRBV5-1 to TRBJ1-1; the D is unclear. The CDR3 is made up of 14 amino acids. Germline CDR1 SGHRS, CDR2 YFSETQ. CDR3 nucleotides: TGCGCCAGCAGCTTCAGACGGGCGAACACTGGAGCTTTCTTT. Residues: CASSFRRANTGAFF.

The V and J genes are TRBV28 and TRBJ2-3, with D unclear. The germline V and J ends were trimmed by 7 bases and 2 bases, with 16 bases remaining between them. The CDR3 has 15 amino acids. Germline values: CDR1 MDHEN, CDR2 SYDVKM. CDR3 nucleotide sequence: TGTGCCAGCACGCACGCAACCGCGGTCACAGATACGCAGTATTTT. Its translation is CASTHATAVTDTQYF.

This chain links TRBV13 with TRBJ2-5; D is perhaps TRBD1 or TRBD2 (6 bases each). Germline loops: CDR1 PRHDT, CDR2 FYEKMQ (reference sequence). Trimming stripped 3 bases from V and 5 bases from J, with 13 bases between. The CDR3 spans 14 residues. As DNA, the CDR3 is TGTGCCAGCAGCTTGTTCCGGGGGCATGAGACCCAGTACTTC. Translating it yields CASSLFRGHETQYF.